This TCR beta chain was profiled in a study of T cell responses to AZD1222 COVID-19 vaccine. Study-level information: Recipients boosted at about 4 weeks or about 12 weeks are pooled.

The CDR3 has 14 residues. Germline loops: CDR1 SGHRS, CDR2 YFSETQ. V trimming: 5 bases; J trimming: 10 bases; junction bases outside the gene matches: 7. Sequenced by immunoSEQ multiplex PCR; TCRdb stores in-frame clones only, minus some. Altogether over 90,000 clones are present, about 90% being singletons, with the ten largest covering 4.8%. Worth noting for this clone: Its target is unknown.

Study-wide points: Repertoire samples came only from after the peak T cell response. Spike-specific TCR breadth rose after two AZD1222 doses, and depth rose as well. Baseline testing showed seropositivity in only five to seven AZD1222 recipients.

The source of this sequence is an adult in good health. This chain uses TRBV5-1 with TRBJ1-6; TRBD1 matches 9 bases. The source was peripheral blood, collected on day 0 of AZD1222 vaccination. CDR3 DNA sequence: TGCGCCAGCAGTACTGGACAGGGGTGGTCACCCCTCCACTTT. Protein sequence: CASSTGQGWSPLHF.